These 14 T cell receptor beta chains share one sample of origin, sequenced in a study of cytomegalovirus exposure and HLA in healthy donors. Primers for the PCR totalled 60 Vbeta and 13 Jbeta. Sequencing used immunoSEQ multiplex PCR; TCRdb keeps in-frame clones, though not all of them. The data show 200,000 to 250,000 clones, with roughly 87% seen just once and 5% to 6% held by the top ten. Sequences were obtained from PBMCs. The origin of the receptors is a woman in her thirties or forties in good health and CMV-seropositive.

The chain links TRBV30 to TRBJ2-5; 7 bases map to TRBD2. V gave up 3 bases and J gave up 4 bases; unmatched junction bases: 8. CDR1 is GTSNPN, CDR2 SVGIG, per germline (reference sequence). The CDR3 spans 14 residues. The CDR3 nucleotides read TGTGCCTGGAGGCGGAGGGAGGGTACAGAGACCCAGTACTTC. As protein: CAWRRREGTETQYF.

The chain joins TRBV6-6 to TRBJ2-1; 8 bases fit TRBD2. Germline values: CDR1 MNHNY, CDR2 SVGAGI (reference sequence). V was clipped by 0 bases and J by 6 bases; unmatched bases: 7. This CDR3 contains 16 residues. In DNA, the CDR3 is TGTGCCAGCAGTTACTCCCAGCGGGAGTTGGGCAATGAGCAGTTCTTC. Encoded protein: CASSYSQRELGNEQFF.

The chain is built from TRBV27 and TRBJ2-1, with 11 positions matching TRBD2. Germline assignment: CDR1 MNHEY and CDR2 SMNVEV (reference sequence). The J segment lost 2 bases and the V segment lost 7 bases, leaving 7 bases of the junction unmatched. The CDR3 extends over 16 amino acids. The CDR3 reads CASTPVAGGTYNEQFF. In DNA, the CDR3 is TGTGCCAGCACCCCCGTAGCGGGAGGGACCTACAATGAGCAGTTCTTC.

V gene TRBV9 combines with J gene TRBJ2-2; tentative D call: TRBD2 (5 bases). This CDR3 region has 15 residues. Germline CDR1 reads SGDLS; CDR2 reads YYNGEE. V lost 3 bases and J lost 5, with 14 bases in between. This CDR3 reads CASSASGVITGELFF. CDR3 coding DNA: TGTGCCAGCAGCGCCTCCGGGGTCATTACCGGGGAGCTGTTTTTT. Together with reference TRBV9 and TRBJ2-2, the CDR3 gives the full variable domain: DSGVTQTPKHLITATGQRVTLRCSPRSGDLSVYWYQQSLDQGLQFLIQYYNGEERAKGNILERFSAQQFPDLHSELNLSSLELGDSALYFCASSASGVITGELFFGEGSRLTVL.

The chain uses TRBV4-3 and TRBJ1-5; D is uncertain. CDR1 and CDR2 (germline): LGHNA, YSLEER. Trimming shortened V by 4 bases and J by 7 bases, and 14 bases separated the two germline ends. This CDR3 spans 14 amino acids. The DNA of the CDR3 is TGCGCCAGCAGCCCGACGAGGGTTGGGCAGCCCCAGCATTTT. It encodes CASSPTRVGQPQHF.

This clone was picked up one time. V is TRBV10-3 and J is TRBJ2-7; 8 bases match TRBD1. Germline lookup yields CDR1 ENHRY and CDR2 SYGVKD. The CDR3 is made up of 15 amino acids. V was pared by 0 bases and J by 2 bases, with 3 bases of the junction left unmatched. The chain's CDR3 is CAISESLDRAYEQYF. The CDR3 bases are TGTGCCATCAGTGAGTCCTTGGACAGGGCCTACGAGCAGTACTTC.

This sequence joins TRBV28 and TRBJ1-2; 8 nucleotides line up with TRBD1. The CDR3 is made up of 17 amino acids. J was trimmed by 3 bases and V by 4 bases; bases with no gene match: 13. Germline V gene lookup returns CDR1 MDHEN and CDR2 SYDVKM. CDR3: CASSSRQGLRRDYGYTF. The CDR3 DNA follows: TGTGCCAGCAGTTCCCGACAGGGGCTCCGCCGGGACTATGGCTACACCTTC.

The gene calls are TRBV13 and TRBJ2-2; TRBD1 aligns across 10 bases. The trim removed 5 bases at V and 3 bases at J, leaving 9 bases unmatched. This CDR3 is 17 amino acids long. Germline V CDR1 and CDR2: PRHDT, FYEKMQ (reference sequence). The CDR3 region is CASSLPTGTGDTGELFF. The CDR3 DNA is TGTGCCAGCAGCCTGCCAACCGGGACAGGGGACACCGGGGAGCTGTTTTTT.

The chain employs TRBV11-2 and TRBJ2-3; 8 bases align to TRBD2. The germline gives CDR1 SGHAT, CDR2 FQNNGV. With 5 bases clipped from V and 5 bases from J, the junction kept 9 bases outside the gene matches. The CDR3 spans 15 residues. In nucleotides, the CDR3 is TGTGCCAGCAGCCCCACGAGCGGGGGAGGAGATACGCAGTATTTT. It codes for CASSPTSGGGDTQYF.

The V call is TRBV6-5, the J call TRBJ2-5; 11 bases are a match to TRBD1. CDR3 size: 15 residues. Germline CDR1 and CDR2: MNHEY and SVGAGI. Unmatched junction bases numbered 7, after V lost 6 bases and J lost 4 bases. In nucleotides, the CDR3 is TGTGCCAGCAGGCGCGCGGACAGGGGGCTAGAGACCCAGTACTTC. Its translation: CASRRADRGLETQYF.

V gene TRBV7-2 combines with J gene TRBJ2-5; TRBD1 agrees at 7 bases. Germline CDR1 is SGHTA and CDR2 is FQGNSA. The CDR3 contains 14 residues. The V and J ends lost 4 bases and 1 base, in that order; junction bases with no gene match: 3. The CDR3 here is CASSSTGTQETQYF. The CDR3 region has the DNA TGTGCCAGCAGCTCGACAGGGACCCAAGAGACCCAGTACTTC.

CDR3 sequence (DNA): TGTGCCAGTAGTATAGGAGGGACAGGGAGCAATCAGCCCCAGCATTTT. It translates to CASSIGGTGSNQPQHF. The chain is built from TRBV19 and TRBJ1-5, with 9 positions matching TRBD1. This CDR3 region has 16 residues. CDR1 is LNHDA, CDR2 SQIVND, per germline (reference sequence). V shed 1 base and J 1 base; nucleotides not matched to a gene: 2.

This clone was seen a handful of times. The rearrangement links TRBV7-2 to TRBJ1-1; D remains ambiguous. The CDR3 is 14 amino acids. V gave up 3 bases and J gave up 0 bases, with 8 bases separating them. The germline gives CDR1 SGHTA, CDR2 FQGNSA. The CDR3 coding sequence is TGTGCCAGCAGCTTGCCTCGGGTGAACACTGAAGCTTTCTTT. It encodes CASSLPRVNTEAFF.

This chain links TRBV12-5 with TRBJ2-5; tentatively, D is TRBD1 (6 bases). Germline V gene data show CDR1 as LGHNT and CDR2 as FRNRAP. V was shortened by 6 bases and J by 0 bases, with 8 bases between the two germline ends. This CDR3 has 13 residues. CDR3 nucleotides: TGTGCTAGTGGGGACAGCTACCAAGAGACCCAGTACTTC. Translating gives CASGDSYQETQYF.